This T cell receptor (beta chain) was profiled in a study of cytomegalovirus exposure and HLA in healthy donors. The CDR3 is 14 residues long. V lost 6 bases to trimming and J lost 8 bases; unmatched junction nucleotides: 10. Germline V gene data show CDR1 as SNHLY and CDR2 as FYNNEI. In the PCR, 60 Vbeta and 13 Jbeta primers were used. Profiling relied on immunoSEQ multiplex PCR, and the TCRdb table lists in-frame clones only, not all of them. The table shows about 190,000 clones, with approximately 80% occurring only once. Sequencing was done on a sample of PBMCs. This chain connects TRBV2 to TRBJ1-2, with TRBD1 matching 9 bases. The clonotype was recovered from a woman aged 25 to 39 in good health and CMV-seropositive. The CDR3 is CASSRDRDRIGYTF. The CDR3 DNA reads as TGTGCCAGCAGCCGGGACAGGGATAGGATAGGCTACACCTTC.